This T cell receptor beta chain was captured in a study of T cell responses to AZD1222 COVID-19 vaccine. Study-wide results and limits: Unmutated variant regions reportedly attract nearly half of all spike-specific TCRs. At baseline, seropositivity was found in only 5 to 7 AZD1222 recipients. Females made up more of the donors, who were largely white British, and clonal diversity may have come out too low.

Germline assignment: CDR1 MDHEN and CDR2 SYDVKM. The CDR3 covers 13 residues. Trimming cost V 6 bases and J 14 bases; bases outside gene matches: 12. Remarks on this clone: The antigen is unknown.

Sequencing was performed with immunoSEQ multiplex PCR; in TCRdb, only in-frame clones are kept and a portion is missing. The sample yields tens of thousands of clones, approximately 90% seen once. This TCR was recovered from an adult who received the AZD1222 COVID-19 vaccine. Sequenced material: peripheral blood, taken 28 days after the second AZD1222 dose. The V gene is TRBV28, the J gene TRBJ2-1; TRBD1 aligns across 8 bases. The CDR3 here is CASRPLGQGSEFF. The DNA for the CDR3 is TGTGCCAGCAGACCCCTCGGACAGGGATCGGAGTTCTTC.